This TCR beta chain was identified during a study of cytomegalovirus exposure and HLA in healthy donors. Primers included in the PCR were 60 Vbeta and 13 Jbeta primers. Clones were read by immunoSEQ multiplex PCR, and TCRdb kept only the in-frame ones, dropping some. The table lists some 82,000 clones. This CDR3 has 15 residues. With 0 bases removed from V and 4 bases from J, the gap between germline ends came to 12 bases. The V gene's germline CDR1 is MGHRA and CDR2 YSYEKL. The TCR was taken from a woman in her 30s in good health and CMV-seronegative. Sequences were obtained from PBMCs. This chain connects TRBV4-1 to TRBJ1-2; D perhaps matches TRBD1 (6 bases). CDR3 in DNA: TGCGCCAGCAGCCAAGAATATGGGGGGGCCTATGGCTACACCTTC. This translates into CASSQEYGGAYGYTF.